The 9 T cell receptor beta chains in this list originate from one sample, sequenced in a study of T cell responses to AZD1222 COVID-19 vaccine. The protocol was immunoSEQ multiplex PCR, while the TCRdb copy is restricted to in-frame clones and leaves out a portion. The data show 150,000 to 200,000 clones, more than 80% seen once. The material was peripheral blood, obtained on day 0 of AZD1222 vaccination. Receptor source: an adult in good health.

This sequence joins TRBV19 and TRBJ1-1, with unresolved D. The CDR3 spans 13 residues. From germline, CDR1 is LNHDA and CDR2 SQIVND (reference sequence). V shed 10 bases and J shed 3 bases, with 15 bases lying between them. The chain's CDR3 is CATSNGLYTEAFF. The CDR3 DNA reads TGTGCCACCTCTAACGGGCTCTACACTGAAGCTTTCTTT.

The rearrangement links TRBV6-5 to TRBJ1-2, with TRBD1 as a possible D gene (6 bases). Germline CDR1 is MNHEY and CDR2 is SVGAGI. The CDR3 is 12 residues long. With 4 bases removed from V and 8 bases from J, the gap between germline ends came to 11 bases. DNA for the CDR3: TGTGCCAGCAGTTTTCAGGGGACCGGCTACACCTTC. It codes for CASSFQGTGYTF.

The chain carries TRBV6-2 or TRBV6-3 and TRBJ2-7; 9 positions agree with TRBD2. With 2 bases clipped from V and 0 bases from J, the junction kept 2 bases outside the gene matches. In germline, CDR1 is MNHEY, CDR2 SVGEGT. This CDR3 contains 15 residues. The CDR3 loop is CASSYGSGSSYEQYF. Here the CDR3 DNA reads TGTGCCAGCAGTTACGGTAGCGGGAGCTCCTACGAGCAGTACTTC.

This chain links TRBV30 with TRBJ1-3; D is ambiguous. Trimming shortened V by 1 base and J by 0 bases, and 7 bases separated the two germline ends. There are 14 residues in the CDR3. CDR1 and CDR2 (germline): GTSNPN, SVGIG (reference sequence). The CDR3 protein is CAWSARISGNTIYF. The CDR3 DNA is TGTGCCTGGAGTGCCAGGATCTCTGGAAACACCATATATTTT.

The V call is TRBV7-2, the J call TRBJ2-7; TRBD2 is a possible D gene (5 bases). V dropped 5 bases and J dropped 3 bases, with 14 bases sitting between them. Germline CDR1 SGHTA, CDR2 FQGNSA. The CDR3 contains 14 residues. The CDR3 DNA reads as TGTGCCAGCAGCCAACCAACTAGAGACTACGAGCAGTACTTC. It codes for CASSQPTRDYEQYF.

The chain employs TRBV6-5 and TRBJ2-3; D not resolved. The germline gives CDR1 MNHEY, CDR2 SVGAGI. This CDR3 is built from 14 residues. The germline V and J ends were trimmed by 5 bases and 1 base, with 10 bases remaining between them. CDR3 protein: CASSIAPGTDTQYF. CDR3 coding DNA: TGTGCCAGCAGTATCGCCCCAGGCACAGATACGCAGTATTTT.

The rearrangement uses TRBV30 and TRBJ2-2; D is unresolved. V was trimmed by 3 bases and J by 7 bases, leaving 12 bases between them. Germline assignment: CDR1 GTSNPN and CDR2 SVGIG (reference sequence). The CDR3 consists of 13 residues. CDR3 amino acids: CAWSGRVGGELFF. CDR3 in DNA: TGTGCCTGGAGCGGTAGGGTAGGCGGGGAGCTGTTTTTT. The full variable domain, with the rest looked up from reference TRBV30 and TRBJ2-2, is SQTIHQWPATLVQPVGSPLSLECTVEGTSNPNLYWYRQAAGRGLQLLFYSVGIGQISSEVPQNLSASRPQDRQFILSSKKLLLSDSGFYLCAWSGRVGGELFFGEGSRLTVL.

The CDR3 DNA reads TGTGCCAGCAGTGAACAATTGAACAATCAGCCCCAGCATTTT. Amino acids: CASSEQLNNQPQHF. The chain links TRBV6-1 to TRBJ1-5; D is undetermined. The CDR3 totals 14 residues. Germline CDR1 and CDR2: MNHNS and SASEGT. V lost 2 bases and J lost 3, with 8 bases in between.

This chain joins TRBV10-3 and TRBJ1-2; 8 nucleotides align to TRBD1. V lost 0 bases and J lost 12; bases outside the gene matches: 9. Germline values: CDR1 ENHRY, CDR2 SYGVKD. The CDR3 spans 14 residues. CDR3 protein: CAISESARGLKDTF. For the CDR3, the DNA is TGTGCCATCAGTGAGTCCGCCAGGGGGCTGAAGGACACCTTC.